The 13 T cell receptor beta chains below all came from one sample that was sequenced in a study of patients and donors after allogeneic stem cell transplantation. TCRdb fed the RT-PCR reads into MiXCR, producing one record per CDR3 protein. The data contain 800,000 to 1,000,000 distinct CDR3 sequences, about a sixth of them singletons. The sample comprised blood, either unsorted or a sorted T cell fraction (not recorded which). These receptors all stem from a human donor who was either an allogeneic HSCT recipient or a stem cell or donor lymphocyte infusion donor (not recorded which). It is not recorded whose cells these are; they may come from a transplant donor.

The CDR3 DNA reads as TGTGCCAGTAGTATAGGTGAGACGGCTTACAATGAGCAGTTCTTC. It translates to CASSIGETAYNEQFF. The chain links TRBV19 to TRBJ2-1; D is uncertain. V lost 1 base to trimming and J lost 4 bases, with 11 bases between them. The germline gives CDR1 LNHDA, CDR2 SQIVND (reference sequence). This CDR3 spans 15 amino acids.

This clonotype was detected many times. The CDR3 coding sequence is TGCGCCAGCAGCTTACAACAGGGCACAGAAGCTTTCTTT. This gives the protein CASSLQQGTEAFF. The rearrangement links TRBV5-1 to TRBJ1-1, with TRBD1 as a possible D gene (6 bases). V dropped 2 bases and J dropped 8 bases, with 13 bases sitting between them. Germline CDR1 is SGHRS and CDR2 is YFSETQ. This CDR3 comprises 13 residues.

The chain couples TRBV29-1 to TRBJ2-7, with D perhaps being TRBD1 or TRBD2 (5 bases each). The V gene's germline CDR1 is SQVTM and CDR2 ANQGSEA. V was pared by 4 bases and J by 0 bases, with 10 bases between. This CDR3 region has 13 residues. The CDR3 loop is CSVAGTDSYEQYF. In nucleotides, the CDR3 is TGCAGCGTTGCAGGGACCGACTCCTACGAGCAGTACTTC.

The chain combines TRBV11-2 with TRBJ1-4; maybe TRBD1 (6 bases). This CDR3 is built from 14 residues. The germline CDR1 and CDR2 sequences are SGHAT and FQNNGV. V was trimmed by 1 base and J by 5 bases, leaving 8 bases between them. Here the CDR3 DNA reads TGTGCCAGCAGCTTAGTCAGGGGCAATGAAAAACTGTTTTTT. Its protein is CASSLVRGNEKLFF.

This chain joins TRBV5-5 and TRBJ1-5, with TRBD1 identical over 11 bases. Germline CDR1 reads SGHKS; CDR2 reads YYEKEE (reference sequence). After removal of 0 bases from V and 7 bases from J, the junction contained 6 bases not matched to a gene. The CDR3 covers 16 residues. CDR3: CASSLAGDRGKQPQHF. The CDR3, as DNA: TGTGCCAGCAGCTTGGCCGGGGACAGGGGGAAGCAGCCCCAGCATTTT. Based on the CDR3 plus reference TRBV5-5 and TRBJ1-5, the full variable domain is DAGVTQSPTHLIKTRGQQVTLRCSPISGHKSVSWYQQVLGQGPQFIFQYYEKEERGRGNFPDRFSARQFPNYSSELNVNALLLGDSALYLCASSLAGDRGKQPQHFGDGTRLSIL.

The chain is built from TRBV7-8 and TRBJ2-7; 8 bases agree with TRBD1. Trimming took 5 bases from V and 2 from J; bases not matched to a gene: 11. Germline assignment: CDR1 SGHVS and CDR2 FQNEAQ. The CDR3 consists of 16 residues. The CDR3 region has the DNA TGTGCCAGCAGCACAAGGACAGGGCTTGGGACCTACGAGCAGTACTTC. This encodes CASSTRTGLGTYEQYF.

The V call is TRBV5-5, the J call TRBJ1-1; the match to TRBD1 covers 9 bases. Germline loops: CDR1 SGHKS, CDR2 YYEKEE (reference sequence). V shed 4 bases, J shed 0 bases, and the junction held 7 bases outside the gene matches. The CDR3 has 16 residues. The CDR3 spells CASSKGTGFMNTEAFF. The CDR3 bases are TGTGCCAGCAGCAAAGGGACAGGGTTCATGAACACTGAAGCTTTCTTT. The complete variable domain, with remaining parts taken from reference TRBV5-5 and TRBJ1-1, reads DAGVTQSPTHLIKTRGQQVTLRCSPISGHKSVSWYQQVLGQGPQFIFQYYEKEERGRGNFPDRFSARQFPNYSSELNVNALLLGDSALYLCASSKGTGFMNTEAFFGQGTRLTVV.

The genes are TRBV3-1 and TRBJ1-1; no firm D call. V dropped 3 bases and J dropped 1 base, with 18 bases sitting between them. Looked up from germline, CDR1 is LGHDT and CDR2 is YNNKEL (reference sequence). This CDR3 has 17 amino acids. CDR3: CASSHPTNRRQNTEAFF. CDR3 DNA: TGTGCCAGCAGCCACCCTACCAACCGGCGGCAGAACACTGAAGCTTTCTTT. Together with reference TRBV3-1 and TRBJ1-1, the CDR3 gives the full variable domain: DTAVSQTPKYLVTQMGNDKSIKCEQNLGHDTMYWYKQDSKKFLKIMFSYNNKELIINETVPNRFSPKSPDKAHLNLHINSLELGDSAVYFCASSHPTNRRQNTEAFFGQGTRLTVV.

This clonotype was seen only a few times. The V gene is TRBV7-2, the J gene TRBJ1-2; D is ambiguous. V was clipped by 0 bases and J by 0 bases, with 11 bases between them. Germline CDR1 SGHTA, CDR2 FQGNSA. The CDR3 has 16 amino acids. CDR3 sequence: CASSLAPATTNYGYTF. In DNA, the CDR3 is TGTGCCAGCAGCTTAGCCCCAGCAACCACTAACTATGGCTACACCTTC.

This CDR3 reads CSARDKEGAAKYNSPLHF. The CDR3 DNA reads TGCAGTGCTAGAGATAAAGAAGGGGCCGCGAAATATAATTCACCCCTCCACTTT. The V call is TRBV20-1, the J call TRBJ1-6, with a weak D call TRBD1 (5 bases). The V end was cut by 0 bases, the J end by 4 bases, with 19 bases between. CDR1 is DFQATT, CDR2 SNEGSKA, per germline (reference sequence). CDR3 length: 18 residues.

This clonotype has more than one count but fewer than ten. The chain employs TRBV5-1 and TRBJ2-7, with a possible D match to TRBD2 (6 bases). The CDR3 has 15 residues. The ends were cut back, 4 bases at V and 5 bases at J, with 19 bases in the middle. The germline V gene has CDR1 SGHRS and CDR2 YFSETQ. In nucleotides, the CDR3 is TGCGCCAGCAGCCCGGAGCGGGTAACGCTGGACGAGCAGTACTTC. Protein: CASSPERVTLDEQYF.

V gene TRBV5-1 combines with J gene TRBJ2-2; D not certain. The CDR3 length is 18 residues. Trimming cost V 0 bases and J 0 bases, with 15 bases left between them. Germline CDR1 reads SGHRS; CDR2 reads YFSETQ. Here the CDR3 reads CASSLEGQTLTNTGELFF. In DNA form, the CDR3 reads TGCGCCAGCAGCTTGGAAGGCCAGACCTTGACGAACACCGGGGAGCTGTTTTTT.

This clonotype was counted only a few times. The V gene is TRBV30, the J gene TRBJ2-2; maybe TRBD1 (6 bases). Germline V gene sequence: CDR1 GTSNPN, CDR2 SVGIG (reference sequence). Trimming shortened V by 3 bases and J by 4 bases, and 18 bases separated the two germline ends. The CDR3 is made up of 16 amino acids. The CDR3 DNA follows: TGTGCCTGGAGGGGGGACATTGAGGGCTTCACCGGGGAGCTGTTTTTT. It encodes CAWRGDIEGFTGELFF.